The 26 T cell receptor beta chains below were found in one sample sequenced in a study of neoadjuvant anti-PD-1 for oral cavity cancer. The repertoire was sequenced with immunoSEQ multiplex PCR; TCRdb's copy has only in-frame clones and lacks some. The repertoire has around 34,000 clones, more than 75% of them found once; the top ten carry 3.5% to 4.5%. The material was PBMCs, obtained before nivolumab (anti-PD-1) treatment. These receptor sequences come from a person aged 35 to 85 with oral cavity squamous cell carcinoma.

This clone was observed a single time. The chain recombines TRBV15 with TRBJ2-2; 9 bases line up with TRBD2. Germline CDR1 reads LNHNV; CDR2 reads YYDKDF (reference sequence). The CDR3 extends over 16 amino acids. The J segment lost 2 bases and the V segment lost 7 bases, leaving 8 bases of the junction unmatched. The CDR3 DNA follows: TGTGCCACCATCAATAGCGGGGGCCCTAACACCGGGGAGCTGTTTTTT. Protein product: CATINSGGPNTGELFF.

The chain recombines TRBV7-9 with TRBJ2-5, with TRBD1 identical over 8 bases. There are 15 residues in the CDR3. J lost 4 bases, V lost 5 bases, and 9 bases had no gene match. Germline V gene sequence: CDR1 SEHNR, CDR2 FQNEAQ (reference sequence). The CDR3 protein is CASSDRQGNRETQYF. DNA of the CDR3: TGTGCCAGCAGCGACCGACAGGGGAATCGAGAGACCCAGTACTTC.

The CDR3: CAWSVMRAGNQPQHF. In DNA, the CDR3 is TGTGCCTGGAGTGTAATGAGGGCAGGAAATCAGCCCCAGCATTTT. The chain combines TRBV30 with TRBJ1-5; no clear D. The CDR3 is 15 residues long. Germline V gene data show CDR1 as GTSNPN and CDR2 as SVGIG (reference sequence). V lost 0 bases and J lost 4, with 13 bases in between.

V is TRBV30 and J is TRBJ2-5; 7 bases fit TRBD2. This CDR3 contains 12 residues. From germline, CDR1 is GTSNPN and CDR2 SVGIG (reference sequence). Unmatched junction bases numbered 10, after V lost 5 bases and J lost 10 bases. CDR3 DNA: TGTGCCTGGGGCCCTGCGGGGGTGGACCAGTACTTC. Translating it yields CAWGPAGVDQYF. Filled out from reference TRBV30 and TRBJ2-5, the complete variable domain reads SQTIHQWPATLVQPVGSPLSLECTVEGTSNPNLYWYRQAAGRGLQLLFYSVGIGQISSEVPQNLSASRPQDRQFILSSKKLLLSDSGFYLCAWGPAGVDQYFGPGTRLLVL.

The chain joins TRBV15 to TRBJ1-2; D is uncertain. The CDR3 extends over 14 amino acids. Trimming took off 1 base at V and 1 base at J, with 7 bases between the two ends. CDR1 is LNHNV and CDR2 is YYDKDF in the germline V gene (reference sequence). In DNA form, the CDR3 reads TGTGCCACCAGCAGAGGAACGAGTAACTATGGCTACACCTTC. Encoded protein: CATSRGTSNYGYTF.

The chain couples TRBV5-1 to TRBJ1-6, with a tentative D call TRBD1 (6 bases). Trimming pared 0 bases from V and 1 base from J, leaving 14 bases between. Germline CDR1 is SGHRS and CDR2 is YFSETQ. This CDR3 comprises 18 residues. The CDR3 region is CASSLAGRGFSYNSPLHF. The CDR3 region has the DNA TGCGCCAGCAGCTTGGCCGGCAGGGGATTTTCCTATAATTCACCCCTCCACTTT. The whole variable domain, filled in from reference TRBV5-1 and TRBJ1-6, reads KAGVTQTPRYLIKTRGQQVTLSCSPISGHRSVSWYQQTPGQGLQFLFEYFSETQRNKGNFPGRFSGRQFSNSRSEMNVSTLELGDSALYLCASSLAGRGFSYNSPLHFGNGTRLTVT.

The chain employs TRBV7-2 and TRBJ2-7, with D tentatively TRBD2 (6 bases). The CDR3 has 14 residues. Between the trimmed V and J ends, which lost 5 bases and 0 bases, there was a span of 11 bases. In germline, CDR1 is SGHTA, CDR2 FQGNSA. The chain's CDR3 is CASSMWDFSYEQYF. DNA of the CDR3: TGTGCCAGCAGCATGTGGGACTTCTCCTACGAGCAGTACTTC.

The CDR3 protein is CASSPGREGLAKNIQYF. CDR3 DNA: TGTGCCAGCAGCCCAGGAAGAGAGGGCCTAGCCAAAAACATTCAGTACTTC. This sequence joins TRBV11-2 and TRBJ2-4, with TRBD2 as a possible D gene (5 bases). Looked up from germline, CDR1 is SGHAT and CDR2 is FQNNGV. The V end lost 5 bases, the J end lost 0 bases, and 17 bases lay between the germline ends. There are 17 residues in the CDR3.

This clone was recorded once. The chain has TRBV7-8 and TRBJ2-1, with D tentatively TRBD1 (5 bases). The CDR3 runs 12 residues. V shed 2 bases and J shed 13 bases, with 12 bases lying between them. The germline V gene has CDR1 SGHVS and CDR2 FQNEAQ. The CDR3 spells CASSLRAGFQFF. For the CDR3, the DNA is TGTGCCAGCAGCTTAAGGGCAGGGTTTCAGTTCTTC. The variable domain in full, with the rest retrieved from reference TRBV7-8 and TRBJ2-1, is GAGVSQSPRYKVAKRGQDVALRCDPISGHVSLFWYQQALGQGPEFLTYFQNEAQLDKSGLPSDRFFAERPEGSVSTLKIQRTQQEDSAVYLCASSLRAGFQFFGPGTRLTVL.

V gene TRBV11-2 combines with J gene TRBJ2-5, with D possibly TRBD2 on 6 matching bases. Per the germline V gene, CDR1 is SGHAT and CDR2 is FQNNGV. There are 14 residues in the CDR3. V lost 5 bases to trimming and J lost 4 bases, with 14 bases between them. CDR3 sequence: CASSPLRGGETQYF. The CDR3, as DNA: TGTGCCAGCAGCCCTTTGCGGGGCGGAGAGACCCAGTACTTC.

The CDR3: CASSLAGGPVDEQFF. The CDR3 DNA reads as TGTGCCAGCAGCTTAGCGGGGGGGCCAGTAGATGAGCAGTTCTTC. The chain carries TRBV11-3 and TRBJ2-1; 8 nucleotides agree with TRBD2. V lost 1 base to trimming and J lost 8 bases; unmatched junction nucleotides: 7. Germline loops: CDR1 SGHNT, CDR2 YENEEA. The CDR3 has 15 amino acids.

This clone showed up just a few times. This chain joins TRBV30 and TRBJ2-5, with TRBD2 matching 10 bases. From germline, CDR1 is GTSNPN and CDR2 SVGIG (reference sequence). Losses at the gene ends were 3 bases for V and 5 bases for J; bases not matched to a gene: 6. This CDR3 spans 14 amino acids. CDR3 residues: CAWRLAGHLETQYF. The CDR3 DNA sequence: TGTGCCTGGAGACTAGCGGGGCACCTGGAGACCCAGTACTTC.

This chain joins TRBV5-1 and TRBJ2-1; D remains ambiguous. The CDR3 spans 14 residues. V was trimmed by 2 bases and J by 1 base, leaving 7 bases between them. Looked up from germline, CDR1 is SGHRS and CDR2 is YFSETQ. CDR3 residues: CASSFDSSYNEQFF. CDR3 DNA sequence: TGCGCCAGCAGCTTTGATAGTTCCTACAATGAGCAGTTCTTC.

The chain carries TRBV5-1 and TRBJ2-5, with a weak D call TRBD1 (6 bases). V was shortened by 4 bases and J by 4 bases, with 17 bases between the two germline ends. CDR3 length equals 15 residues. CDR1 and CDR2 from the germline V gene are SGHRS and YFSETQ. CDR3 in DNA: TGCGCCAGCAGCCGCCGGGACATAGGAGGAGAGACCCAGTACTTC. Its protein is CASSRRDIGGETQYF.

The chain links TRBV5-6 to TRBJ1-2, with TRBD1 as a possible D gene (5 bases). The germline gives CDR1 SGHDT, CDR2 YYEEEE. Trimming took off 4 bases at V and 4 bases at J, with 26 bases between the two ends. The CDR3 runs 18 residues. CDR3: CASSPWPGTALGSYGYTF. The CDR3 DNA reads TGTGCCAGCAGCCCTTGGCCGGGGACGGCTTTAGGGAGCTATGGCTACACCTTC.

The V and J genes are TRBV19 and TRBJ1-5, with TRBD1 matching 9 bases. CDR1 and CDR2 (germline): LNHDA, SQIVND (reference sequence). The CDR3 totals 17 residues. The V segment lost 6 bases and the J segment 4 bases; nucleotides outside the gene matches: 13. CDR3 loop: CASSFSGTGWQNQPQHF. CDR3 nucleotides: TGTGCCAGTAGCTTCTCCGGGACAGGGTGGCAGAATCAGCCCCAGCATTTT.

This rearrangement joins TRBV18 to TRBJ1-4; unclear D gene. This CDR3 has 18 amino acids. Germline CDR1 reads KGHSH; CDR2 reads LQKENI. V shed 3 bases and J shed 4 bases, with 21 bases lying between them. This CDR3 is CASSPSPGRLTDNEKLFF. In nucleotides, the CDR3 is TGTGCCAGCTCACCTTCCCCAGGTCGCCTTACAGATAATGAAAAACTGTTTTTT.

V gene TRBV5-1 combines with J gene TRBJ1-4; 7 nucleotides match TRBD1. With 4 bases clipped from V and 4 bases from J, the junction kept 4 bases outside the gene matches. The germline gives CDR1 SGHRS, CDR2 YFSETQ. The CDR3 runs to 14 residues. The CDR3 DNA is TGCGCCAGCAGCCGACAGGGCGGTAATGAAAAACTGTTTTTT. Translated, it gives CASSRQGGNEKLFF. Full variable domain (outside the CDR3, taken from reference TRBV5-1 and TRBJ1-4): KAGVTQTPRYLIKTRGQQVTLSCSPISGHRSVSWYQQTPGQGLQFLFEYFSETQRNKGNFPGRFSGRQFSNSRSEMNVSTLELGDSALYLCASSRQGGNEKLFFGSGTQLSVL.

This clone was detected once. The CDR3 DNA reads as TGTGCCAGCAGCCCGAGCCAGCTCTATAATTCACCCCTCCACTTT. Its translation: CASSPSQLYNSPLHF. This rearrangement joins TRBV7-2 to TRBJ1-6; D ambiguous. Per germline, CDR1 SGHTA and CDR2 FQGNSA. The V end lost 5 bases, the J end lost 3 bases, and 11 bases lay between the germline ends. The CDR3 has 15 amino acids.

The chain couples TRBV5-1 to TRBJ1-1; D uncertain. This CDR3 contains 15 residues. V shed 4 bases and J shed 7 bases, with 20 bases lying between them. In germline, CDR1 is SGHRS, CDR2 YFSETQ. The chain's CDR3 is CASSQSYGRWIEAFF. DNA of the CDR3: TGCGCCAGCAGCCAGTCCTATGGACGATGGATTGAAGCTTTCTTT.

The V and J genes are TRBV19 and TRBJ1-1, with 8 positions matching TRBD1. The CDR3 sequence is 14 residues long. Germline trimming cut 3 bases from V and 5 bases from J; bases unmatched to any gene: 5. Looked up from germline, CDR1 is LNHDA and CDR2 is SQIVND (reference sequence). This chain's CDR3 is CASSMDREGTEAFF. DNA for the CDR3: TGTGCCAGTAGTATGGACAGGGAGGGGACTGAAGCTTTCTTT. Looking up the rest from reference TRBV19 and TRBJ1-1 gives the full variable domain: DGGITQSPKYLFRKEGQNVTLSCEQNLNHDAMYWYRQDPGQGLRLIYYSQIVNDFQKGDIAEGYSVSREKKESFPLTVTSAQKNPTAFYLCASSMDREGTEAFFGQGTRLTVV.

This clone was seen once. CDR3 nucleotides: TGTGCCAGCAGCATACCCCTAGGACGCGAAACGCAGTATTTT. It translates to CASSIPLGRETQYF. The chain is built from TRBV7-9 and TRBJ2-3, with unresolved D. Germline CDR1 reads SEHNR; CDR2 reads FQNEAQ (reference sequence). Trimming took 5 bases from V and 9 from J, leaving 18 bases between them. The CDR3 length is 14 residues.

The rearrangement links TRBV4-3 to TRBJ2-7, with unresolved D. The germline CDR1 and CDR2 sequences are LGHNA and YSLEER. V lost 0 bases, J lost 0 bases, and 6 bases lay in between. The CDR3 runs 14 residues. The CDR3, as DNA: TGCGCCAGCAGCCAAGACAGAAACTCCTACGAGCAGTACTTC. Translated: CASSQDRNSYEQYF.

The chain carries TRBV7-8 and TRBJ1-2; 9 bases line up with TRBD1. V dropped 2 bases and J dropped 2; count of bases not matched to a gene: 3. This CDR3 spans 15 amino acids. CDR1 is SGHVS and CDR2 is FQNEAQ in the germline V gene. The DNA for the CDR3 is TGTGCCAGCAGCTTATCGACAGGGGGAAACTATGGCTACACCTTC. Translated: CASSLSTGGNYGYTF.

The CDR3 reads CAISESTQGVHGYTF. CDR3 coding DNA: TGTGCCATCAGTGAGTCGACACAGGGTGTGCATGGCTACACCTTC. This chain joins TRBV10-3 and TRBJ1-2; possible D gene TRBD1, 6 bases. Germline assignment: CDR1 ENHRY and CDR2 SYGVKD. Trimming shortened V by 0 bases and J by 6 bases, and 14 bases separated the two germline ends. The CDR3 length is 15 residues.

The chain joins TRBV19 to TRBJ1-1, with TRBD1 matching 9 bases. The V gene end was trimmed by 4 bases and the J gene end by 8 bases; junction bases not matched to a gene: 5. CDR1 and CDR2 from the germline V gene are LNHDA and SQIVND (reference sequence). CDR3 length: 13 amino acids. This CDR3 is CASSNLQGAEAFF. The CDR3 nucleotides are TGTGCCAGTAGTAACTTACAGGGGGCCGAAGCTTTCTTT.